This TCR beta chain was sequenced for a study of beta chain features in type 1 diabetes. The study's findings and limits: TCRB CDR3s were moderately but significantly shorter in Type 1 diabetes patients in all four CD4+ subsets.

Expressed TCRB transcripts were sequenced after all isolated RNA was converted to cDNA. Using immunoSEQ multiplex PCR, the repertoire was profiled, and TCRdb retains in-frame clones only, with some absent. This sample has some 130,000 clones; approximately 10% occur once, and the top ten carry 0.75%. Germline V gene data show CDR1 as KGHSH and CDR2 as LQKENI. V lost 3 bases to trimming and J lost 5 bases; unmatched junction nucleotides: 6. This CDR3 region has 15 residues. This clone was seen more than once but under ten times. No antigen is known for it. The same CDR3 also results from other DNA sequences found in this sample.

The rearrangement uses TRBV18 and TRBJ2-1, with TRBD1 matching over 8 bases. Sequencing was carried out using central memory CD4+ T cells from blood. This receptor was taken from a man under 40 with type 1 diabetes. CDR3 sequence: CASSPGQGSNNEQFF. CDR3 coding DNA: TGTGCCAGCTCACCTGGACAGGGTAGTAACAATGAGCAGTTCTTC.